A selection of T cell receptor beta chains follows, all from one sample in a study of blood T cell repertoires in COVID-19. Generated by immunoSEQ multiplex PCR, the TCRdb table keeps only in-frame clones and is missing some. The sample includes 140,000 or so clones, approximately 85% seen only once; the top ten take 2.5% to 3%. The sequencing input was peripheral blood. The receptors were sampled from a man aged 45-65 years with acute or convalescent COVID-19. The CDR3 runs from the conserved cysteine through the conserved F or W. A D gene is named only where the DNA matches it firmly. Not all rows give a size; the values are once, few, many and, for expanded clones, a class.

D: TRBD1; J: TRBJ1-4; size: .; V: TRBV14; DNA: TGTGCCAGCAGCCAGACAGGGGGCGCGTATCGCACTAATGAAAAACTGTTTTTT; CDR3: CASSQTGGAYRTNEKLFF
D: TRBD2; J: TRBJ2-3; size: .; V: TRBV4-1; DNA: TGCGCCAGCAGCCAAGATTCTAGCGGGCACACAGATACGCAGTATTTT; CDR3: CASSQDSSGHTDTQYF
D: .; J: TRBJ1-3; size: .; V: TRBV10-3; DNA: TGTGCCATAAAGTTGCACACCTCTGGAAACACCATATATTTT; CDR3: CAIKLHTSGNTIYF
D: .; J: TRBJ1-5; size: .; V: TRBV28; DNA: TGTGCCAGCAGTTTACACATTCTTAGCAATCAGCCCCAGCATTTT; CDR3: CASSLHILSNQPQHF
D: .; J: TRBJ1-1; size: .; V: TRBV9; DNA: TGTGCCAGCTCCGGACAGCCGAACACTGAAGCTTTCTTT; CDR3: CASSGQPNTEAFF
D: .; J: TRBJ1-1; size: .; V: TRBV25-1; DNA: TGTGCCAGCAGTGCTACCGACAGGTGGACTGAAGCTTTCTTT; CDR3: CASSATDRWTEAFF
D: .; J: TRBJ1-3; size: .; V: TRBV9; DNA: TGTGCCAGCAGCGTAGGACAGCTGGAAAACACCATATATTTT; CDR3: CASSVGQLENTIYF
D: TRBD1; J: TRBJ1-1; size: .; V: TRBV24-1; DNA: TGTGCCACCACGGACAGGGTAGGATTTGTGGGGCCGAACACTGAAGCTTTCTTT; CDR3: CATTDRVGFVGPNTEAFF
D: .; J: TRBJ1-5; size: .; V: TRBV24-1; DNA: TGTGCCACCAGGCGGGGGAATCAGCCCCAGCATTTT; CDR3: CATRRGNQPQHF
D: TRBD1; J: TRBJ2-4; size: .; V: TRBV13; DNA: TGTGCCAGCAGCTGGGGGACAGGGGGCGAAAACATTCAGTACTTC; CDR3: CASSWGTGGENIQYF
D: TRBD2; J: TRBJ2-3; size: .; V: TRBV5-1; DNA: TGCGCCAGCAGTCGGGACTACACAGATACGCAGTATTTT; CDR3: CASSRDYTDTQYF
D: .; J: TRBJ2-7; size: .; V: TRBV18; DNA: TGTGCCAGCTCACCACCCCCAGGGGCGCGGAGCCCCTACGAGCAGTACTTC; CDR3: CASSPPPGARSPYEQYF
D: TRBD1; J: TRBJ1-1; size: .; V: TRBV4-1; DNA: TGCGCCAGCAGTTTCCATTGGACAGGGGAGGAGAACACTGAAGCTTTCTTT; CDR3: CASSFHWTGEENTEAFF
D: .; J: TRBJ1-5; size: .; V: TRBV28; DNA: TGTGCCAGCAGTCTGGCTGGGCCCCAGCATTTT; CDR3: CASSLAGPQHF
D: TRBD1; J: TRBJ1-6; size: .; V: TRBV30; DNA: TGTGCCTGGACATTACCGGGACAGAATTCACCCCTCCACTTT; CDR3: CAWTLPGQNSPLHF
D: .; J: TRBJ1-1; size: .; V: TRBV27; DNA: TGTGCCAGCAGTTTGGCCGCGGGGACGACTGAAGCTTTCTTT; CDR3: CASSLAAGTTEAFF
D: TRBD1; J: TRBJ1-6; size: .; V: TRBV6-5; DNA: TGTGCCAGCAGTTTAACCGGGACAGGGCTTAACTCCCTCCACTTT; CDR3: CASSLTGTGLNSLHF
D: .; J: TRBJ2-7; size: .; V: TRBV7-9; DNA: TGTGCCAGCAGCTTAGAGACAGCGATAACCTACGAGCAGTACTTC; CDR3: CASSLETAITYEQYF
D: .; J: TRBJ1-1; size: once; V: TRBV6-1; DNA: TGTGCCAGCAGTGAGTCCCGGAACACTGAAGCTTTCTTT; CDR3: CASSESRNTEAFF
D: .; J: TRBJ2-5; size: .; V: TRBV6-5; DNA: TGTGCCAGCAGTCCGGGTCTCCAAGAGACCCAGTACTTC; CDR3: CASSPGLQETQYF
D: TRBD1; J: TRBJ1-3; size: .; V: TRBV4-1; DNA: TGCGCCAGCAGCCAAGGCATCCAGGGGGCGCCGGGAAACACCATATATTTT; CDR3: CASSQGIQGAPGNTIYF
D: TRBD2; J: TRBJ2-3; size: .; V: TRBV5-6; DNA: TGTGCCAGCAGCTCTGGACTAGCGGGAAATCGAGATACGCAGTATTTT; CDR3: CASSSGLAGNRDTQYF
D: .; J: TRBJ1-1; size: once; V: TRBV6-2/TRBV6-3; DNA: TGTGCCAGCAGTTACGACACCTACGGTGAAGCTTTCTTT; CDR3: CASSYDTYGEAFF
D: .; J: TRBJ1-4; size: .; V: TRBV2; DNA: TGTGCCAGCAGTTTCCGGGGAAATGAAAAACTGTTTTTT; CDR3: CASSFRGNEKLFF
D: .; J: TRBJ1-5; size: .; V: TRBV6-5; DNA: TGTGCCAGCAGAAATCAGGGGTCGGACAATCAGCCCCAGCATTTT; CDR3: CASRNQGSDNQPQHF
D: .; J: TRBJ2-1; size: .; V: TRBV7-9; DNA: TGTGCCAGCAGCTCCGACAGAATCATCCGCTCCTACAATGAGCAGTTCTTC; CDR3: CASSSDRIIRSYNEQFF
D: TRBD1; J: TRBJ1-2; size: once; V: TRBV25-1; DNA: TGTGCCAGCAGTACTACTGGGACAGGGAACTATGGCTACACCTTC; CDR3: CASSTTGTGNYGYTF
D: TRBD1; J: TRBJ1-2; size: .; V: TRBV29-1; DNA: TGCAGCGGTATGACAGGGGCTAACTATGGCTACACCTTC; CDR3: CSGMTGANYGYTF
D: .; J: TRBJ2-7; size: .; V: TRBV6-5; DNA: TGTGCCAGCAGTTACTCTAGCAATTACGAGCAGTACTTC; CDR3: CASSYSSNYEQYF
D: TRBD2; J: TRBJ2-1; size: .; V: TRBV4-2; DNA: TGTGCCAGCAGCCAAGATGGGACTAGCGGGAGTGATGAGCAGTTCTTC; CDR3: CASSQDGTSGSDEQFF
D: TRBD1; J: TRBJ2-2; size: few; V: TRBV6-5; DNA: TGTGCCAGCAGTTACAGGGACAGGGCCGGGGAGCTGTTTTTT; CDR3: CASSYRDRAGELFF
D: .; J: TRBJ1-6; size: .; V: TRBV9; DNA: TGTGCCAGCAACCGGGGTCCTAATTCACCCCTCCACTTT; CDR3: CASNRGPNSPLHF
D: .; J: TRBJ2-7; size: .; V: TRBV4-1; DNA: TGCGCCAGCAGCCAAGGACTAGACCACCGGGAGCAGTACTTC; CDR3: CASSQGLDHREQYF
D: .; J: TRBJ2-2; size: .; V: TRBV24-1; DNA: TGTGCCACCAGTGATTGGGTAGCCCACGGGGAGCTGTTTTTT; CDR3: CATSDWVAHGELFF
D: .; J: TRBJ1-6; size: .; V: TRBV15; DNA: TGTGCCACCAGCAGACAGGGGAAATCACCCCTCCACTTT; CDR3: CATSRQGKSPLHF
D: .; J: TRBJ2-2; size: .; V: TRBV28; DNA: TGTGCCAGCAGTTTGGGGGGTAGCGGAAACACCGGGGAGCTGTTTTTT; CDR3: CASSLGGSGNTGELFF
D: TRBD1; J: TRBJ1-1; size: .; V: TRBV24-1; DNA: TGTGCCACCAAAGACAGGGGGAACACTGAAGCTTTCTTT; CDR3: CATKDRGNTEAFF
D: .; J: TRBJ2-4; size: .; V: TRBV18; DNA: TGTGCCAGCTCACCACCGAACAGGAACGCTCGAAACATTCAGTACTTC; CDR3: CASSPPNRNARNIQYF
D: .; J: TRBJ1-6; size: .; V: TRBV5-6; DNA: TGTGCCAGCAGCTTCGGGAATTCACCCCTCCACTTT; CDR3: CASSFGNSPLHF
D: .; J: TRBJ2-3; size: .; V: TRBV5-6; DNA: TGTGCCAGCAGCTTGGAGCGTACGCAGTATTTT; CDR3: CASSLERTQYF
D: .; J: TRBJ1-2; size: .; V: TRBV7-2; DNA: TGTGCCAGCAGCTTACGGGGAGTGGATGGCTACACCTTC; CDR3: CASSLRGVDGYTF
D: TRBD2; J: TRBJ2-3; size: .; V: TRBV9; DNA: TGTGCCAGCAGCGTCGCGGGGGGGAGAACAGATACGCAGTATTTT; CDR3: CASSVAGGRTDTQYF
D: TRBD1; J: TRBJ2-1; size: .; V: TRBV27; DNA: TGTGCCAGCAGTAACACCCTACAGGGGGCGAGCGAGCAGTTCTTC; CDR3: CASSNTLQGASEQFF
D: .; J: TRBJ1-1; size: .; V: TRBV3-1/TRBV3-2; DNA: TGTGCCAGCAGAATCTTGGGGGGGGCCTCGCGGGATACTGAAGCTTTCTTT; CDR3: CASRILGGASRDTEAFF
D: .; J: TRBJ1-5; size: .; V: TRBV5-1; DNA: TGCGCCAGCAGCTTGGACAGGGTCAAGGGGCAGCCCCAGCATTTT; CDR3: CASSLDRVKGQPQHF
D: .; J: TRBJ1-2; size: .; V: TRBV25-1; DNA: TGTGCCAGCCTAGGAACCCGGGTTACAGGCTACACCTTC; CDR3: CASLGTRVTGYTF
D: TRBD2; J: TRBJ2-7; size: .; V: TRBV11-2; DNA: TGTGCCAGCAGCCCCGAAGGTAGCGGGAGGAGGTACGAGCAGTACTTC; CDR3: CASSPEGSGRRYEQYF
D: TRBD1; J: TRBJ2-7; size: .; V: TRBV6-5; DNA: TGTGCCAGCAGTTACTCGAGCGGACAGGGCTACGAGCAGTACTTC; CDR3: CASSYSSGQGYEQYF
D: TRBD2; J: TRBJ2-1; size: .; V: TRBV18; DNA: TGTGCCAGCTCACCATCTCCTAGCGGGAACTACAATGAGCAGTTCTTC; CDR3: CASSPSPSGNYNEQFF
D: .; J: TRBJ2-1; size: .; V: TRBV30; DNA: TGTGCCTGGACCTACGGTCGGACACTAACGTACAATGAGCAGTTCTTC; CDR3: CAWTYGRTLTYNEQFF
D: .; J: TRBJ1-5; size: .; V: TRBV18; DNA: TGTGCCAGCTCACCACCATATAGCAATCAGCCCCAGCATTTT; CDR3: CASSPPYSNQPQHF
D: .; J: TRBJ1-1; size: .; V: TRBV6-1; DNA: TGTGCCAGCAGTGAAGCTCTGTCCCGTGAAGCTTTCTTT; CDR3: CASSEALSREAFF
D: .; J: TRBJ2-1; size: .; V: TRBV15; DNA: TGTGCCACCAGCAGAGGTCAGGGGACATCCTACAATGAGCAGTTCTTC; CDR3: CATSRGQGTSYNEQFF
D: TRBD1; J: TRBJ1-5; size: .; V: TRBV2; DNA: TGTGCCAGCAGAGAAACCGGGACAGGGAATCAGCCCCAGCATTTT; CDR3: CASRETGTGNQPQHF
D: .; J: TRBJ2-1; size: .; V: TRBV19; DNA: TGTGCCAGTAGTACTCAGGTGCTCTCCTACAATGAGCAGTTCTTC; CDR3: CASSTQVLSYNEQFF
D: .; J: TRBJ2-1; size: .; V: TRBV21-1; DNA: TGTGCCAGCAGCCCCGGGACTCCGCTCAATGAGCAGTTCTTC; CDR3: CASSPGTPLNEQFF
D: TRBD2; J: TRBJ2-7; size: .; V: TRBV5-1; DNA: TGCGCCAGCAGCAGCGGGAGTGACTACGAGCAGTACTTC; CDR3: CASSSGSDYEQYF
D: .; J: TRBJ2-2; size: .; V: TRBV11-2; DNA: TGTGCCAGCAGCCACTCCTGGACCGGGGAGCTGTTTTTT; CDR3: CASSHSWTGELFF
D: .; J: TRBJ2-3; size: .; V: TRBV10-2; DNA: TGCGCCAGCAACGATGTACAGACCACAGATACGCAGTATTTT; CDR3: CASNDVQTTDTQYF
D: .; J: TRBJ1-5; size: .; V: TRBV15; DNA: TGTGCCACCAGCACAGGGGTCTTATCCCGTCAGCCCCAGCATTTT; CDR3: CATSTGVLSRQPQHF